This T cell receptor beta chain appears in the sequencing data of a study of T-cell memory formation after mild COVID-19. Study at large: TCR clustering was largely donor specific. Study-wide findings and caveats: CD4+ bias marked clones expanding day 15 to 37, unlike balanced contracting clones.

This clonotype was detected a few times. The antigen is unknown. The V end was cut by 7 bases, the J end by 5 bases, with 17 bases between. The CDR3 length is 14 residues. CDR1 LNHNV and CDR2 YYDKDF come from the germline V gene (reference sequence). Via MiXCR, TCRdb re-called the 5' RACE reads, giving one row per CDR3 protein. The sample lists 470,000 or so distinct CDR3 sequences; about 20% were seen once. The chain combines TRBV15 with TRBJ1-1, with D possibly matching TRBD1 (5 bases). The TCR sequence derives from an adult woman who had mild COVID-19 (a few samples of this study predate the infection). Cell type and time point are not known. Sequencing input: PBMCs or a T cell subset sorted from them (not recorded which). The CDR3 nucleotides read TGTGCCACCACCCAGGTGGTGGGGGTAACTGAAGCTTTCTTT. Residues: CATTQVVGVTEAFF. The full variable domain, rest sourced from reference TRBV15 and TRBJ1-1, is DAMVIQNPRYQVTQFGKPVTLSCSQTLNHNVMYWYQQKSSQAPKLLFHYYDKDFNNEADTPDNFQSRRPNTSFCFLDIRSPGLGDTAMYLCATTQVVGVTEAFFGQGTRLTVV.